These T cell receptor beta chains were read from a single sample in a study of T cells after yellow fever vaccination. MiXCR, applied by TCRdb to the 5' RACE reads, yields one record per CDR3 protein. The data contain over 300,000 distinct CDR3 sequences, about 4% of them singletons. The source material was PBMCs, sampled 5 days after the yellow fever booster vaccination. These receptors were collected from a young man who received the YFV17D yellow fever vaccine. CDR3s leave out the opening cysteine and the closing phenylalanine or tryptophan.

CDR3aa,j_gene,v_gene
ASSFREFRTEAF,TRBJ1-1,TRBV28
ASSYRDTDTQY,TRBJ2-3,TRBV4-3
ASSNRGRRGTGELF,TRBJ2-2,TRBV5-6
SARHTGGYEQY,TRBJ2-7,TRBV20-1
AISGSRESYEQY,TRBJ2-7,TRBV10-3
ASSFGTGKEAF,TRBJ1-1,TRBV5-1
AISANRDQPQH,TRBJ1-5,TRBV10-3
ASSQAQDTSGYT,TRBJ1-2,TRBV4-1
ASSWNREYGYT,TRBJ1-2,TRBV5-6
SVKKTNYGYT,TRBJ1-2,TRBV29-1
ASSQDLTGDGYT,TRBJ1-2,TRBV4-1
ASSEIGAGQPQH,TRBJ1-5,TRBV25-1
ASSLEWGSNQPQH,TRBJ1-5,TRBV5-1
ASSLVVAAHNEQF,TRBJ2-1,TRBV7-9
SASVKGWYQETQY,TRBJ2-5,TRBV20-1
ASNIGSYNSPLH,TRBJ1-6,TRBV19
ASSTPGQPNYEQY,TRBJ2-7,TRBV6-2/TRBV6-3
ASSVNPRTGEGNTIY,TRBJ1-3,TRBV7-6
ASGNDGTLGNEQF,TRBJ2-1,TRBV7-8
ASSLGHQPQH,TRBJ1-5,TRBV5-6
ASSLQEGTEAF,TRBJ1-1,TRBV12-3/TRBV12-4
ASRRGTVTEAF,TRBJ1-1,TRBV12-3/TRBV12-4
ASSIAGAGGTQY,TRBJ2-5,TRBV19
ASSQETVGSPLH,TRBJ1-6,TRBV4-3
ASSLHGSGYT,TRBJ1-2,TRBV28
ASSTEGYGYT,TRBJ1-2,TRBV19
ASSQGPGKNMNTEAF,TRBJ1-1,TRBV4-3
SAEWSTDTQY,TRBJ2-3,TRBV20-1
ASSLSRISNTGELF,TRBJ2-2,TRBV7-3
ASSLDRGRAKNIQY,TRBJ2-4,TRBV5-5
SAEGYNEQF,TRBJ2-1,TRBV20-1
ASSGQGASNQPQH,TRBJ1-5,TRBV25-1
ASSLTSGGNNEQY,TRBJ2-7,TRBV18
ASSQYGTVNEQF,TRBJ2-1,TRBV4-1
SGQGRDNLLQETQY,TRBJ2-5,TRBV20-1
ASSLLTGGTDTQY,TRBJ2-3,TRBV7-9
ASRDSGGASDTQY,TRBJ2-3,TRBV6-6
ASSGRAGQGQPQH,TRBJ1-5,TRBV4-1
ASSLYQNSPLH,TRBJ1-6,TRBV13
ASSPAGQGAHQPQH,TRBJ1-5,TRBV18
ASSPVSAGGSDTQY,TRBJ2-3,TRBV28
ASSANPGGSTSTDTQY,TRBJ2-3,TRBV7-2
ASSRDSTNTGELF,TRBJ2-2,TRBV7-3
ASSFRIYNEQF,TRBJ2-1,TRBV5-4
ASSQRGAAETQY,TRBJ2-5,TRBV5-5
ASSLRDYRGGTTGELF,TRBJ2-2,TRBV7-2
SARETANTEAF,TRBJ1-1,TRBV20-1
ASSGVGSGANVLT,TRBJ2-6,TRBV6-2/TRBV6-3
ASSLRGQPSSGANVLT,TRBJ2-6,TRBV7-9
ASSLTGKDTGELF,TRBJ2-2,TRBV5-1
ASSGELGKLF,TRBJ1-4,TRBV7-9
SLRTSGGAATQY,TRBJ2-3,TRBV29-1
ASSFRQGTEAF,TRBJ1-1,TRBV7-2
ATSRDGPASNTEAF,TRBJ1-1,TRBV15
ASSLGQLSMNTEAF,TRBJ1-1,TRBV5-6
ASSYSGSSYNSPLH,TRBJ1-6,TRBV6-5
ASTKTGGGQPQH,TRBJ1-5,TRBV6-2/TRBV6-3
ASSTRAASDTQY,TRBJ2-3,TRBV7-8
ASSRDPNSPYEQY,TRBJ2-7,TRBV14